Given below is one T cell receptor (beta chain) in context. Antigen unknown. A single record per CDR3 protein comes from TCRdb applying MiXCR to the 5' RACE reads. The data hold roughly 1,500,000 distinct CDR3 sequences, with about 32% observed a single time. Trimming took 5 bases from V and 3 from J, leaving 14 bases between them. The germline CDR1 and CDR2 sequences are SQVTM and ANQGSEA. The CDR3 spans 13 residues. The data are from a study of identical twins. Study-level points and caveats: The study based its conclusions on cross-sectional statistical analysis and did not follow the same donors.

The V and J genes are TRBV29-1 and TRBJ2-7, with TRBD2 as a possible D gene (5 bases). This clonotype was sampled from a newborn girl in good health. The sequenced sample consisted of cord blood. The CDR3 reads CSVRSSQRYEQYF. The CDR3 nucleotides read TGCAGCGTTAGGTCTAGCCAACGCTACGAGCAGTACTTC.